This T cell receptor (beta chain) comes out of a study of shared clonotypes between healthy human individuals. Turning to the study itself: Per donor, CD8 memory used one plate, CD8 naive used two, CD4 memory used three and CD4 naive used three.

A remark on this clone: This same CDR3 is encoded by further DNA sequences in the sample.

For sorted subsets, 200 ng DNA per replicate equaled some 27,000 T cell genomes. Profiling relied on immunoSEQ multiplex PCR, and the TCRdb table lists in-frame clones only, not all of them. This table holds millions of clones, roughly 91% found once. Terminally differentiated effector memory CD45RA+ cells were left out of the naive CD8 fraction, which was CD45RO-negative and positively selected for CCR7. Source material: naive CD8+ T cells from PBMCs. The clonotype was recovered from a man younger than 35 in good health. Some clones in this sample may be carry-over from other donors' samples.

The CDR3 DNA reads as TGTGCCAGCAGCCAAGGTACGGATTCCTACGAGCAGTACTTC. It codes for CASSQGTDSYEQYF. The genes are TRBV9 and TRBJ2-7; D remains unclear. Germline CDR1 reads SGDLS; CDR2 reads YYNGEE. Trimming shortened V by 4 bases and J by 1 base, and 12 bases separated the two germline ends. The CDR3 consists of 14 residues.